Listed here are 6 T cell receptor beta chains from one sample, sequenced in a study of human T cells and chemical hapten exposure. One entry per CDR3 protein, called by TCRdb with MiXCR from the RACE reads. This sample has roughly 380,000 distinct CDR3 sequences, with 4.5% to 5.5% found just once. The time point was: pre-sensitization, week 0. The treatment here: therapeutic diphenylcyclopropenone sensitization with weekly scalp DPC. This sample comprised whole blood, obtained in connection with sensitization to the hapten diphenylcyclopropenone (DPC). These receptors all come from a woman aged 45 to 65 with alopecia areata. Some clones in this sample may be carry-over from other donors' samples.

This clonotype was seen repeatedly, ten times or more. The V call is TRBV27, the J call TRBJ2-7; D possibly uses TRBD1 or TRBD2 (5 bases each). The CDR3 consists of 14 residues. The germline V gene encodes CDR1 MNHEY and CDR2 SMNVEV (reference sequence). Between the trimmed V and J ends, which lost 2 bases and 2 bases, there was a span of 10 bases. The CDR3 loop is CASSLRGPAYEQYF. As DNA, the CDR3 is TGTGCCAGCAGTTTAAGGGGACCGGCCTACGAGCAGTACTTC.

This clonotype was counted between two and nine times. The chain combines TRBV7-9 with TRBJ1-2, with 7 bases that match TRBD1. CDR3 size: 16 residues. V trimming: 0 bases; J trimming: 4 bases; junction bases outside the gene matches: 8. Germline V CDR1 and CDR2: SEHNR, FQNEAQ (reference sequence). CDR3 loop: CASSLASRGQGYGYTF. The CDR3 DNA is TGTGCCAGCAGCTTAGCGAGTAGGGGGCAAGGCTATGGCTACACCTTC. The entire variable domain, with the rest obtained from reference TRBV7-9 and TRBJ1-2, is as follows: DTGVSQNPRHKITKRGQNVTFRCDPISEHNRLYWYRQTLGQGPEFLTYFQNEAQLEKSRLLSDRFSAERPKGSFSTLEIQRTEQGDSAMYLCASSLASRGQGYGYTFGSGTRLTVV.

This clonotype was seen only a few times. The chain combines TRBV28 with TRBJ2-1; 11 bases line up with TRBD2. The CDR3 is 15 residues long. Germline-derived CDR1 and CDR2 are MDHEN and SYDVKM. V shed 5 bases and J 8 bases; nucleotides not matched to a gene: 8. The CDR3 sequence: CASSKTSGSRDEQFF. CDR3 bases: TGTGCCAGCAGTAAAACTAGCGGGAGCCGCGATGAGCAGTTCTTC.

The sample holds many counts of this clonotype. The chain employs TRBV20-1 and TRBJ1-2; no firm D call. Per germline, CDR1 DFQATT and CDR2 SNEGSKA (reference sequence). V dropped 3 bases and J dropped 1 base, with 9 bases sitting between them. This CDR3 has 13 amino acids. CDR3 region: CSARDPLNYGYTF. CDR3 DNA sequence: TGCAGTGCTAGGGACCCCCTTAACTATGGCTACACCTTC.

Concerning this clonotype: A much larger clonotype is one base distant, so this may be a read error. The CDR3 DNA follows: TGTGCCAGCACCACAGCGGCGGAAACCTACGAGCAGTACTTC. Translating it yields CASTTAAETYEQYF. This rearrangement joins TRBV28 to TRBJ2-7, with a possible D match to TRBD2 (5 bases). The germline V and J ends were trimmed by 7 bases and 2 bases, with 15 bases remaining between them. The CDR3 sequence is 14 residues long. In germline, CDR1 is MDHEN, CDR2 SYDVKM.

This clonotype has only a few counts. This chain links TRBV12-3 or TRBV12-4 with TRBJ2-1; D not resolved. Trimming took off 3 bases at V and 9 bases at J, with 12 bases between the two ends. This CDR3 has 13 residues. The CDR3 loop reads CASSFTVTGEQFF. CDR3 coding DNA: TGTGCCAGCAGTTTTACGGTTACCGGTGAGCAGTTCTTC.